This TCR beta chain appears in the sequencing data of a study of blood T cells in healthy people across ages. Primers used in a second PCR of about 6 to 12 cycles were a sample-barcoded 5' primer and a J-beta primer mix. MiXCR was run by TCRdb on the 5' RACE reads, yielding one entry per CDR3 protein. Here the sample spans about 670,000 distinct CDR3 sequences, around 50% being singletons. This clonotype was counted at least ten times. Trimming stripped 3 bases from V and 3 bases from J, with 9 bases between. Germline CDR1 DFQATT, CDR2 SNEGSKA (reference sequence). The CDR3 covers 14 residues. The chain recombines TRBV20-1 with TRBJ1-6, with a tentative D call TRBD1 (5 bases). The sequencing input was blood. The sequence came from a woman older than 75 in good health. The CDR3 DNA is TGCAGTGCTAGTGTGCAGGGCTATAATTCACCCCTCCACTTT. This encodes CSASVQGYNSPLHF.